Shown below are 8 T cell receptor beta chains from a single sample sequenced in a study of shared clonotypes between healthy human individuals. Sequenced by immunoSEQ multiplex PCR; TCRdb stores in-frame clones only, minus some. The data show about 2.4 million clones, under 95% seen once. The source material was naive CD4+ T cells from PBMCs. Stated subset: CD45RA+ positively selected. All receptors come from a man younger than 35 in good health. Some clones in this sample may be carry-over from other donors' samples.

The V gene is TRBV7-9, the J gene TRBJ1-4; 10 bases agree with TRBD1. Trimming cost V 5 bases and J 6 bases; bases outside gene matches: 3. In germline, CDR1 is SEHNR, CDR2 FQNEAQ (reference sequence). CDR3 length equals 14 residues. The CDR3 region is CASSAGTGDEKLFF. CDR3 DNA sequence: TGTGCCAGCAGCGCCGGGACAGGGGATGAAAAACTGTTTTTT.

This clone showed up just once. The CDR3 spells CASSLQGYGNTIYF. The CDR3 DNA reads TGTGCCAGCTCACTCCAGGGTTATGGAAACACCATATATTTT. The chain carries TRBV18 and TRBJ1-3; D may be TRBD1 (5 bases). V dropped 4 bases and J dropped 3 bases, with 10 bases sitting between them. This CDR3 is 14 amino acids long. Per the germline V gene, CDR1 is KGHSH and CDR2 is LQKENI.

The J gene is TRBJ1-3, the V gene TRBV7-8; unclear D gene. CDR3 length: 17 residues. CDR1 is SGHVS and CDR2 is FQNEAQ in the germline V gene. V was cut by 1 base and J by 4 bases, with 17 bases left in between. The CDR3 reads CASSLVPRSVSGNTIYF. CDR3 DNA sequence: TGTGCCAGCAGCTTAGTCCCTCGGAGCGTGAGCGGAAACACCATATATTTT. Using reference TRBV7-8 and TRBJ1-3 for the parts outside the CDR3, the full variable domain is GAGVSQSPRYKVAKRGQDVALRCDPISGHVSLFWYQQALGQGPEFLTYFQNEAQLDKSGLPSDRFFAERPEGSVSTLKIQRTQQEDSAVYLCASSLVPRSVSGNTIYFGEGSWLTVV.

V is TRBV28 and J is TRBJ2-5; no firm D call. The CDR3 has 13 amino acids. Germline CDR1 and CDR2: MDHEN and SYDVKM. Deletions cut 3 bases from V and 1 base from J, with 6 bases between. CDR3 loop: CASSFPLQETQYF. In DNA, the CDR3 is TGTGCCAGCAGTTTTCCCCTCCAAGAGACCCAGTACTTC.

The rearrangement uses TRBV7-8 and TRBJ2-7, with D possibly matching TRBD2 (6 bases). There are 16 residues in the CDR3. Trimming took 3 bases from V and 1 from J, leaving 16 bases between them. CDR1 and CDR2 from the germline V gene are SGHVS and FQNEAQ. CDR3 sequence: CASSLGPGGVSYEQYF. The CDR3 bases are TGTGCCAGCAGCTTGGGCCCAGGCGGGGTATCCTACGAGCAGTACTTC.

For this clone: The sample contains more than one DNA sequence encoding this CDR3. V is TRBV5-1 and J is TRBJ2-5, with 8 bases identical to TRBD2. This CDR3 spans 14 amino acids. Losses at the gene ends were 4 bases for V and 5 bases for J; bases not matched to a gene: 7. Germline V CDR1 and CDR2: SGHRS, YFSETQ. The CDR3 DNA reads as TGCGCCAGCAGCCTTAGCGGGGCCGGTGAGACCCAGTACTTC. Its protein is CASSLSGAGETQYF.

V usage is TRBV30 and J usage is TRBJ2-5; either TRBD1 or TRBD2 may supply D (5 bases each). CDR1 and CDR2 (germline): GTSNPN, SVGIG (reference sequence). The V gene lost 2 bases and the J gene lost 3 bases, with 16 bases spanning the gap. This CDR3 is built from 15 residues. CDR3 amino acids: CAWSPTGAGEETQYF. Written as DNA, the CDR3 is TGTGCCTGGAGTCCAACCGGGGCCGGCGAAGAGACCCAGTACTTC.

The CDR3 region has the DNA TGTGCCAGCCAACTCCGGGACAGGGGTCGAGAGACCCAGTACTTC. Its translation: CASQLRDRGRETQYF. The chain is built from TRBV19 and TRBJ2-5; 10 bases line up with TRBD1. The CDR3 length is 15 residues. Germline V gene lookup returns CDR1 LNHDA and CDR2 SQIVND (reference sequence). Trimming took 9 bases from V and 4 from J; bases not matched to a gene: 11.